Many counts were recorded for the clone carrying this TCR beta chain. What it recognizes is unknown. Mouse gene names and germline throughout. The read terminates 4 residues ahead of where the CDR3 ends, so the germline J gene completes it. This entry belongs to a study of CD8+ T cells in alopecia areata. CD4, CD8alpha, NKG2D, NKG2ACE and other markers were used to sort pooled cutaneous lymph node cells. The germline CDR1 and CDR2 sequences are NNHDY and SYVADS. This CDR3 spans 16 amino acids. J was trimmed by 1 base and V by 5 bases; bases with no gene match: 6. Overall study results and limits: Researchers report lesional scalp, most notably alopecia totalis/universalis, outstripped normal scalp in clonality.

Following extraction, RNA underwent reverse transcription to cDNA, which served as the sequencing template. Sequenced by immunoSEQ multiplex PCR; TCRdb stores in-frame clones only, minus some. The sample presents some 5,500 clones, none singletons. Sample: CD8+ T cells sorted from a lymph node. This rearrangement joins TRBV13-3 to TRBJ2-3, with 11 bases matching TRBD2. The receptor was isolated from a C3H/HeJ mouse with alopecia areata. This mouse strain has H2-k as its MHC haplotype. The CDR3 DNA, read in part, is TGTGCCAGCAGCGCCGGGACTGGGGGCCGTGCAGAA. Protein sequence: CASSAGTGGRAE. The entire CDR3 reads CASSAGTGGRAETLYF.